The 25 T cell receptor beta chains given below trace back to one sample, sequenced in a study of technical replicates of blood from several donors. Clones were read by immunoSEQ multiplex PCR, and TCRdb kept only the in-frame ones, dropping some. This table holds tens of thousands of clones, just over 90% found once. The sample was T cells isolated from PBMCs. Receptors were obtained from a human donor in good health.

The chain links TRBV7-2 to TRBJ1-5; 9 bases line up with TRBD1. Germline V CDR1 and CDR2: SGHTA, FQGNSA. The CDR3 runs 15 residues. Germline trimming cut 5 bases from V and 3 bases from J; bases unmatched to any gene: 5. The DNA for the CDR3 is TGTGCCAGCAGCCCCGGGACAGGGTACAATCAGCCCCAGCATTTT. Translating gives CASSPGTGYNQPQHF.

The chain links TRBV19 to TRBJ1-2; TRBD1 matches at 7 bases. The germline V gene encodes CDR1 LNHDA and CDR2 SQIVND (reference sequence). J gave up 2 bases and V 8 bases, and 8 bases lay outside the gene matches. The length of the CDR3 is 14 residues. The CDR3 DNA follows: TGTGCCAGTCGTCCGACAGGGACGAACTATGGCTACACCTTC. It is translated as CASRPTGTNYGYTF.

This clone was seen just once. The chain uses TRBV19 and TRBJ2-7, with D tentatively TRBD1 (5 bases). In germline, CDR1 is LNHDA, CDR2 SQIVND (reference sequence). The CDR3 contains 12 residues. The V and J ends lost 6 bases and 5 bases respectively, with 11 bases between them. The CDR3 DNA is TGTGCCAGTAGGAACCAGGGAAACGAGCAGTACTTC. Its translation: CASRNQGNEQYF. Filled out from reference TRBV19 and TRBJ2-7, the complete variable domain reads DGGITQSPKYLFRKEGQNVTLSCEQNLNHDAMYWYRQDPGQGLRLIYYSQIVNDFQKGDIAEGYSVSREKKESFPLTVTSAQKNPTAFYLCASRNQGNEQYFGPGTRLTVT.

V usage is TRBV9 and J usage is TRBJ2-7; the match to TRBD1 covers 8 bases. CDR3 length: 15 amino acids. Unmatched junction bases numbered 8, after V lost 4 bases and J lost 2 bases. Germline-derived CDR1 and CDR2 are SGDLS and YYNGEE. The CDR3 DNA follows: TGTGCCAGCAGCCCCCGGACAGGGAGCCCCTACGAGCAGTACTTC. Translated, it gives CASSPRTGSPYEQYF.

The chain combines TRBV14 with TRBJ1-1, with a weak D call TRBD1 (6 bases). Germline CDR1 SGHDN, CDR2 FVKESK. The CDR3 totals 13 residues. V shed 0 bases and J shed 10 bases, with 12 bases lying between them. The CDR3 loop is CASSQELRGGAFF. DNA for the CDR3: TGTGCCAGCAGCCAAGAACTTAGGGGGGGAGCTTTCTTT.

CDR3 residues: CASSSRIWGQIRKGYYGYTF. DNA of the CDR3: TGTGCCAGTAGTAGCCGGATCTGGGGACAGATCCGAAAAGGGTACTATGGCTACACCTTC. This chain joins TRBV19 and TRBJ1-2, with TRBD1 identical over 7 bases. V dropped 4 bases and J dropped 3; count of bases not matched to a gene: 23. The CDR3 sequence is 20 residues long. Germline loops: CDR1 LNHDA, CDR2 SQIVND (reference sequence). The complete variable domain, with remaining parts taken from reference TRBV19 and TRBJ1-2, reads DGGITQSPKYLFRKEGQNVTLSCEQNLNHDAMYWYRQDPGQGLRLIYYSQIVNDFQKGDIAEGYSVSREKKESFPLTVTSAQKNPTAFYLCASSSRIWGQIRKGYYGYTFGSGTRLTVV.

This clone was seen just once. The V and J genes are TRBV5-1 and TRBJ1-4; TRBD1 agrees at 8 bases. The CDR3 is made up of 14 amino acids. V lost 6 bases, J lost 3 bases, and 4 bases stayed unmatched. Germline V gives CDR1 SGHRS, CDR2 YFSETQ. CDR3 DNA sequence: TGCGCCAGCACCAGGGGGCGGCCTAATGAAAAACTGTTTTTT. Translation: CASTRGRPNEKLFF.

The chain carries TRBV28 and TRBJ2-7, with a weak D call TRBD2 (7 bases). Per germline, CDR1 MDHEN and CDR2 SYDVKM. The CDR3 covers 16 residues. V lost 4 bases to trimming and J lost 3 bases, with 19 bases between them. The CDR3 DNA sequence: TGTGCCAGCAGTTCCAATGGGGGGGCAAAGGTCTACGAGCAGTACTTC. Translating gives CASSSNGGAKVYEQYF.

The V call is TRBV28, the J call TRBJ1-2; 9 bases fit TRBD1. In germline, CDR1 is MDHEN, CDR2 SYDVKM. J lost 2 bases, V lost 4 bases, and 5 bases had no gene match. The CDR3 covers 15 residues. For the CDR3, the DNA is TGTGCCAGCAGTTCCCCGGGACAGGGAAACTATGGCTACACCTTC. Protein: CASSSPGQGNYGYTF.

This chain uses TRBV5-6 with TRBJ1-1; D perhaps matches TRBD1 (5 bases). Germline CDR1 and CDR2: SGHDT and YYEEEE. There are 15 residues in the CDR3. The V end lost 2 bases, the J end lost 1 base, and 12 bases lay between the germline ends. CDR3 sequence (DNA): TGTGCCAGCAGCTTCTCTCCAAGGGGGAACACTGAAGCTTTCTTT. Its translation is CASSFSPRGNTEAFF.

The rearrangement joins TRBV5-1 to TRBJ1-2, with a possible D match to TRBD1 (5 bases). The CDR3 has 14 residues. V was trimmed by 7 bases and J by 6 bases, leaving 19 bases between them. Germline-derived CDR1 and CDR2 are SGHRS and YFSETQ. This chain's CDR3 is CASGLQVPADGYTF. The CDR3, as DNA: TGCGCCAGCGGACTACAGGTCCCAGCGGATGGCTACACCTTC.

The rearrangement uses TRBV27 and TRBJ2-3, with 9 bases that match TRBD2. V shed 5 bases, J shed 2 bases, and the junction held 8 bases outside the gene matches. There are 16 residues in the CDR3. From germline, CDR1 is MNHEY and CDR2 SMNVEV (reference sequence). The CDR3 region is CASSPIAGVSTDTQYF. CDR3 nucleotides: TGTGCCAGCAGTCCTATAGCGGGAGTGTCCACAGATACGCAGTATTTT.

The J gene is TRBJ2-1, the V gene TRBV2; possible D gene TRBD2, 5 bases. V was cut by 7 bases and J by 4 bases, with 11 bases left in between. This CDR3 has 13 amino acids. CDR1 is SNHLY and CDR2 is FYNNEI in the germline V gene. CDR3 sequence (DNA): TGTGCCAGCAAAGCGAGCGGTTACAATGAGCAGTTCTTC. Encoded protein: CASKASGYNEQFF.

The genes are TRBV28 and TRBJ2-7; tentatively, D is TRBD2 (5 bases). CDR1 is MDHEN and CDR2 is SYDVKM in the germline V gene. Trimming shortened V by 7 bases and J by 2 bases, and 18 bases separated the two germline ends. CDR3 length equals 15 residues. The chain's CDR3 is CASTRDVAQTYEQYF. The CDR3 nucleotides are TGTGCCAGCACCCGGGATGTAGCGCAAACCTACGAGCAGTACTTC.

This chain uses TRBV7-8 with TRBJ1-2, with 7 nucleotides matching TRBD1. Germline CDR1 is SGHVS and CDR2 is FQNEAQ. The J segment lost 4 bases and the V segment lost 5 bases, leaving 16 bases of the junction unmatched. This CDR3 spans 17 amino acids. CDR3 DNA sequence: TGTGCCAGCAGCCCACGAAAGCCGGGACAGAAATCCTATGGCTACACCTTC. Its protein is CASSPRKPGQKSYGYTF.

This chain joins TRBV7-9 and TRBJ2-7; 9 nucleotides agree with TRBD1. V gave up 5 bases and J gave up 4 bases; unmatched junction bases: 9. The CDR3 loop spans 15 amino acids. The germline V gene encodes CDR1 SEHNR and CDR2 FQNEAQ (reference sequence). The CDR3 reads CASSRDRDFGYEQYF. The CDR3 region has the DNA TGTGCCAGCAGCCGGGACAGGGACTTCGGTTACGAGCAGTACTTC.

This clone was recorded once. The rearrangement joins TRBV5-6 to TRBJ1-4, with no clear D. Germline V gene lookup returns CDR1 SGHDT and CDR2 YYEEEE. The CDR3 sequence is 14 residues long. V was cut by 4 bases and J by 5 bases, with 12 bases left in between. The DNA for the CDR3 is TGTGCCAGCAGCCCATGGACGGGGAATGAAAAACTGTTTTTT. It translates to CASSPWTGNEKLFF.

This clone was detected only a few times. This chain links TRBV5-1 with TRBJ1-2; TRBD1 agrees at 9 bases. The CDR3 is 13 amino acids. Looked up from germline, CDR1 is SGHRS and CDR2 is YFSETQ. V trimming: 5 bases; J trimming: 4 bases; junction bases outside the gene matches: 3. In DNA form, the CDR3 reads TGCGCCAGCAGTCCGGACAGGGGCTATGGCTACACCTTC. This sequence encodes CASSPDRGYGYTF.

The J gene is TRBJ2-2, the V gene TRBV18; a weak D match, TRBD2 (6 bases). CDR1 is KGHSH, CDR2 LQKENI, per germline. Between the trimmed V and J ends, which lost 3 bases and 3 bases, there was a span of 14 bases. CDR3 length equals 16 residues. CDR3 in DNA: TGTGCCAGCTCACCTGAATCGGGGGATTACACCGGGGAGCTGTTTTTT. Residues: CASSPESGDYTGELFF.

The chain couples TRBV7-4 to TRBJ2-5; D call uncertain. The V end lost 4 bases, the J end lost 5 bases, and 11 bases lay between the germline ends. This CDR3 is built from 13 residues. Per the germline V gene, CDR1 is SGHVT and CDR2 is SQSDAQ. The CDR3 DNA sequence: TGTGCCAGCAGCTACCACCTGCGGGAGACCCAGTACTTC. The encoded protein is CASSYHLRETQYF.

This sequence joins TRBV6-6 and TRBJ1-1, with D perhaps TRBD1 (5 bases). The V gene's germline CDR1 is MNHNY and CDR2 SVGAGI (reference sequence). The CDR3 is 14 amino acids. Trimming cost V 1 base and J 6 bases, with 12 bases left between them. The CDR3 DNA sequence: TGTGCCAGCAGTTACTTAAATCAGGGATCTGAAGCTTTCTTT. This translates into CASSYLNQGSEAFF.

The chain links TRBV18 to TRBJ1-4; the D gene is possibly TRBD1 (6 bases). In germline, CDR1 is KGHSH, CDR2 LQKENI. The CDR3 has 14 residues. V was cut by 5 bases and J by 6 bases, with 13 bases left in between. CDR3 bases: TGTGCCAGCTCATCCCGGGACACCCATGAAAAACTGTTTTTT. Its translation is CASSSRDTHEKLFF.

The V call is TRBV5-1, the J call TRBJ1-4; D is unresolved. Trimming cost V 2 bases and J 7 bases, with 18 bases left between them. CDR1 is SGHRS and CDR2 is YFSETQ in the germline V gene. This CDR3 spans 16 amino acids. As DNA, the CDR3 is TGCGCCAGCAGCTTTTCGGATTCTTCGGGAGGTGAAAAACTGTTTTTT. As protein: CASSFSDSSGGEKLFF.

The chain uses TRBV5-1 and TRBJ1-2, with 7 nucleotides matching TRBD1. The CDR3 length is 16 residues. Germline assignment: CDR1 SGHRS and CDR2 YFSETQ. J was trimmed by 8 bases and V by 2 bases; bases with no gene match: 15. This chain's CDR3 is CASSFGFIGQEEGYTF. Here the CDR3 DNA reads TGCGCCAGCAGCTTCGGTTTTATTGGACAGGAGGAGGGCTACACCTTC.

J is TRBJ1-4 and V is TRBV4-1, with D possibly TRBD1 on 5 matching bases. V was clipped by 1 base and J by 6 bases, with 12 bases between them. This CDR3 comprises 15 residues. Germline CDR1 is MGHRA and CDR2 is YSYEKL. Here the CDR3 reads CASSQAGFGDEKLFF. The DNA for the CDR3 is TGCGCCAGCAGCCAAGCAGGGTTTGGGGATGAAAAACTGTTTTTT.